A selection of T cell receptor beta chains follows, all from one sample in a study of blood T cell repertoires in COVID-19. Sequencing used immunoSEQ multiplex PCR; TCRdb keeps in-frame clones, though not all of them. The repertoire includes 86,000 or so clones, approximately 82% of them detected once, and 0.95% to 1.5% sits in the top ten. Sequencing was carried out using peripheral blood. The receptor set was obtained from an elderly woman with acute or convalescent COVID-19. CDR3s include the opening cysteine and the closing phenylalanine or tryptophan. The D gene is left open where the match is weak. Clone size, where shown, is once, few, many, or a class for clones that have expanded.

d_call j_call clone_size v_call cdr3_nt cdr3_aa
TRBD2 TRBJ2-1 NA TRBV24-1 TGTGCCACCAGTGATTCAGGGACTAGCGGGAGAAATGAGCAGTTCTTC CATSDSGTSGRNEQFF
TRBD1 TRBJ2-6 NA TRBV12-5 TGTGCTAGTGGTAGGGGACAGGATAGCTCTGGGGCCAACGTCCTGACTTTC CASGRGQDSSGANVLTF
TRBD1 TRBJ1-4 NA TRBV4-1 TGCGCCAGCAGCCAAGAGGACAGGGTTAATGAAAAACTGTTTTTT CASSQEDRVNEKLFF
NA TRBJ1-1 once TRBV2 TGTGCCAGCAGTGAGGGGGGGAACACTGAAGCTTTCTTT CASSEGGNTEAFF
TRBD1 TRBJ1-1 NA TRBV5-4 TGTGCCAGCAGCTTGGTAGGGACAGGTTATCGGAACACTGAAGCTTTCTTT CASSLVGTGYRNTEAFF
NA TRBJ1-2 few TRBV27 TGTGCCAGCAGTTCGGTCCCCTATGGCTACACCTTC CASSSVPYGYTF
NA TRBJ1-1 NA TRBV7-2 TGTGCCAGCAGCCCCCCAATGAACACTGAAGCTTTCTTT CASSPPMNTEAFF
TRBD2 TRBJ2-5 NA TRBV15 TGTGCCACCAGCACCGATTGGGAGGGAAAGACCCAGTACTTC CATSTDWEGKTQYF
NA TRBJ2-7 NA TRBV9 TGTGCCAGCAGCGTGGGTTCAGGCTCCTACGAGCAGTACTTC CASSVGSGSYEQYF
TRBD2 TRBJ2-1 NA TRBV7-6 TGTGCCAGCAGCCCCTCGGAGCGGGAGGGGCATGAGCAGTTCTTC CASSPSEREGHEQFF
NA TRBJ2-7 NA TRBV27 TGTGCCAGCAGTTTATCAGTCGCGGGGGCCGCCTACGAGCAGTACTTC CASSLSVAGAAYEQYF
NA TRBJ2-5 NA TRBV15 TGTGCCACCATGCGGGACCTGGGTGGAGAGACCCAGTACTTC CATMRDLGGETQYF
NA TRBJ2-3 NA TRBV29-1 TGCAGCGTTGAGGAGGGTCCTACGATAGGTACGCAGTATTTT CSVEEGPTIGTQYF
NA TRBJ2-3 NA TRBV5-4 TGTGCCAGCAGCTCGGGGGTGGATTCTAGCACAGATACGCAGTATTTT CASSSGVDSSTDTQYF
TRBD1 TRBJ1-5 NA TRBV6-5 TGTGCCAGCAGTATGGACAGGGGCGGCAATCAGCCCCAGCATTTT CASSMDRGGNQPQHF
NA TRBJ2-3 NA TRBV24-1 TGTGCCACCAGTGATGCTCAGGGTGCAGATACGCAGTATTTT CATSDAQGADTQYF
TRBD2 TRBJ2-1 once TRBV19 TGTGCCAGTAGTACTTGGGTGGGGAGCGGGAATAACAATGAGCAGTTCTTC CASSTWVGSGNNNEQFF
TRBD1 TRBJ2-2 NA TRBV6-5 TGTGCCAGCAGGGGACAGGGGAACACCGGGGAGCTGTTTTTT CASRGQGNTGELFF
NA TRBJ1-1 NA TRBV3-1/TRBV3-2 TGTGCCAGCAGCCAATATACAGTGAACACTGAAGCTTTCTTT CASSQYTVNTEAFF
NA TRBJ2-7 NA TRBV3-1/TRBV3-2 TGTGCCAGCAGCGGGGCCGTAAGCTCCTACGAGCAGTACTTC CASSGAVSSYEQYF
TRBD2 TRBJ2-3 NA TRBV3-1/TRBV3-2 TGTGCCAGCAGCCAACTAGCGGGGTCGCCCACAGATACGCAGTATTTT CASSQLAGSPTDTQYF
NA TRBJ1-2 NA TRBV9 TGTGCCAGCAGCGTAGAGGCAGGGGATGGCTATGGCTACACCTTC CASSVEAGDGYGYTF
TRBD2 TRBJ2-3 NA TRBV19 TGTGCCAGTAGTGTCCTTGGACTAGCGGGGGGCACAGATACGCAGTATTTT CASSVLGLAGGTDTQYF
NA TRBJ1-6 NA TRBV5-6 TGTGCCAGCAGCTTGGTAGGGGTGAATTCACCCCTCCACTTT CASSLVGVNSPLHF
NA TRBJ2-1 NA TRBV15 TGTGCCACCAGGAGAACCTCCGGGAAAAAGGCTTACAATGAGCAGTTCTTC CATRRTSGKKAYNEQFF
NA TRBJ2-7 NA TRBV21-1 TGTGCCAGCAGCCCTCGACACTCCTACGAGCAGTACTTC CASSPRHSYEQYF
TRBD1 TRBJ1-2 few TRBV6-2/TRBV6-3 TGTGCCAGCAGTTATGACAGGGGTTATGGCTACACCTTC CASSYDRGYGYTF
TRBD2 TRBJ2-5 NA TRBV7-8 TGTGCCAGCAGCTTAAGGTGGGGACTAGCGGGAGAGAGGCAAGAGACCCAGTACTTC CASSLRWGLAGERQETQYF
TRBD1 TRBJ1-2 NA TRBV7-9 TGTGCCAGCAGCTTAGGGACAGGGCTGAACTATGGCTACACCTTC CASSLGTGLNYGYTF
NA TRBJ2-7 NA TRBV5-1 TGCGCCAGCAGCTTGGATACTATCTACGAGCAGTACTTC CASSLDTIYEQYF
TRBD2 TRBJ2-1 NA TRBV6-5 TGTGCCAGCAGTCTACTAGCGGGGACCGACAATGAGCAGTTCTTC CASSLLAGTDNEQFF
NA TRBJ2-6 NA TRBV11-2 TGTGCCAGCAGCCCCGGGACTGGCTTAACTGGGGCCAACGTCCTGACTTTC CASSPGTGLTGANVLTF